The rows below give T cell receptor beta chains drawn from one sample of a study of shared clonotypes between healthy human individuals. Profiling relied on immunoSEQ multiplex PCR, and the TCRdb table lists in-frame clones only, not all of them. Among some 2,000,000 clones listed, 85% to 95% were seen once. The source material was naive CD8+ T cells sorted from blood. Receptors were obtained from a man aged 18 to 29 in good health. Both conserved end residues are part of each CDR3. D genes are given only for firm matches. The size of a clone is reported for some rows only, either as once, few or many, or as a class for expanded clones.

size	D	J	V	CDR3	DNA
.	.	TRBJ2-7	TRBV7-8	CASSPDTNYEQYF	TGTGCCAGCAGCCCGGACACAAACTACGAGCAGTACTTC
.	TRBD1	TRBJ2-7	TRBV7-3	CASSLTGQGAFEQYF	TGTGCCAGCAGCTTAACGGGGCAGGGGGCTTTCGAGCAGTACTTC
once	.	TRBJ2-5	TRBV6-6	CASSYFWRETQYF	TGTGCCAGCAGTTACTTTTGGAGGGAGACCCAGTACTTC
once	.	TRBJ2-1	TRBV7-8	CASSLEATLSYNEQFF	TGTGCCAGCAGCTTAGAGGCCACCCTCTCCTACAATGAGCAGTTCTTC
.	.	TRBJ2-3	TRBV2	CASSEADTDTQYF	TGTGCCAGCAGTGAAGCAGATACAGATACGCAGTATTTT
.	TRBD1	TRBJ1-6	TRBV13	CASSEMDRGDSPLHF	TGTGCCAGCAGCGAAATGGACAGGGGCGATTCACCCCTCCACTTT
.	.	TRBJ2-1	TRBV9	CASSVEGLSYNEQFF	TGTGCCAGCAGCGTAGAAGGGTTATCCTACAATGAGCAGTTCTTC
.	TRBD2	TRBJ2-1	TRBV27	CASTFLGTGGYNEQFF	TGTGCCAGCACCTTCTTAGGGACGGGAGGGTACAATGAGCAGTTCTTC
.	TRBD2	TRBJ2-2	TRBV28	CASSFPTSGFANTGELFF	TGTGCCAGCAGTTTTCCCACTAGCGGGTTCGCGAACACCGGGGAGCTGTTTTTT
.	TRBD1	TRBJ1-2	TRBV27	CASSSHRGNGYTF	TGTGCCAGCAGTTCGCACAGGGGTAACGGCTACACCTTC